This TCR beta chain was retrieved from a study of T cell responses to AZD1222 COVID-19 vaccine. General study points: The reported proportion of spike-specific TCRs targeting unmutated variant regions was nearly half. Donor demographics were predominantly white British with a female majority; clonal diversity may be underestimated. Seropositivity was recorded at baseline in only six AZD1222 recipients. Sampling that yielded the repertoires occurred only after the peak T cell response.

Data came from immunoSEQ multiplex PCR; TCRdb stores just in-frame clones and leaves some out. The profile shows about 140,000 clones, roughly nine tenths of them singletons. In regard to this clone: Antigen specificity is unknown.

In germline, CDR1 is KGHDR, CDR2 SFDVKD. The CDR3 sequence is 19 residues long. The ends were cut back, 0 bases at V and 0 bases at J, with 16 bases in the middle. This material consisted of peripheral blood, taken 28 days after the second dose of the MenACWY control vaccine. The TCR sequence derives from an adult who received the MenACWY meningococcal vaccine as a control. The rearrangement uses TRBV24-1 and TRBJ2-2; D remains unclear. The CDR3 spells CATSDLGPLGGANTGELFF. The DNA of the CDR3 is TGTGCCACCAGTGATTTGGGTCCTCTGGGCGGAGCGAACACCGGGGAGCTGTTTTTT.